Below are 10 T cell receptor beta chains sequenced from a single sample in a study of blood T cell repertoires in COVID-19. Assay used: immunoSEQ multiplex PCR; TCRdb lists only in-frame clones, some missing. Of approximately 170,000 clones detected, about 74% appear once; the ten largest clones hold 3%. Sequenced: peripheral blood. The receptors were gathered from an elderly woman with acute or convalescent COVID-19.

The CDR3 DNA reads TGTGCCAGCAGTAAGGACAGGGTAAATTCACCCCTCCACTTT. The encoded protein is CASSKDRVNSPLHF. The V gene is TRBV27, the J gene TRBJ1-6, with TRBD1 matching over 8 bases. The CDR3 is made up of 14 amino acids. V was pared by 5 bases and J by 7 bases, with 4 bases of the junction left unmatched. The germline V gene has CDR1 MNHEY and CDR2 SMNVEV (reference sequence).

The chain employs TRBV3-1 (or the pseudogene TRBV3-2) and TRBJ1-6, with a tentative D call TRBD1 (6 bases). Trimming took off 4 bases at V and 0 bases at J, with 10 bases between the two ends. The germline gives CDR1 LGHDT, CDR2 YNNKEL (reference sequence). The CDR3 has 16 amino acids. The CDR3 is CASSLGASSYNSPLHF. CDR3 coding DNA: TGTGCCAGCAGCCTGGGGGCCAGCTCCTATAATTCACCCCTCCACTTT.

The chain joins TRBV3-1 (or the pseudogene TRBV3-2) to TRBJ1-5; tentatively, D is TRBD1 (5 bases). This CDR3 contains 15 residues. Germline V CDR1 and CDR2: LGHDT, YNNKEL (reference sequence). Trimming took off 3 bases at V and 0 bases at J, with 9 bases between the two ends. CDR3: CASSQSGHSNQPQHF. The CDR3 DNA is TGTGCCAGCAGCCAGAGTGGACATAGCAATCAGCCCCAGCATTTT.

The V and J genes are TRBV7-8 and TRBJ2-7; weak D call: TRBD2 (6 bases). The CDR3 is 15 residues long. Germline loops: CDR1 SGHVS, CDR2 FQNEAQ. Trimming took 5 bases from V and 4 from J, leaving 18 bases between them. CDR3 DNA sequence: TGTGCCAGCAGCGTGGACTACCCACTGTCGTACGAGCAGTACTTC. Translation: CASSVDYPLSYEQYF.

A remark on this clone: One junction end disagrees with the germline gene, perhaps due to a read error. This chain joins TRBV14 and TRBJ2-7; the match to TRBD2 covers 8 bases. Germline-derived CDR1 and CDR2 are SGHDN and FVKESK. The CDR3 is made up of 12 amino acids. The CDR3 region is CASSWRRTSRVF. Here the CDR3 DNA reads TGTGCCAGCAGCTGGAGGAGGACTAGCAGAGTCTTC.

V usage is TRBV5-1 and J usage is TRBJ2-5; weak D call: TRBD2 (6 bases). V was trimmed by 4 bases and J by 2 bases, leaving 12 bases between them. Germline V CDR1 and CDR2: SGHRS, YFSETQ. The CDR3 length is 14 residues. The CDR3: CASSPGLTQETQYF. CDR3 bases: TGCGCCAGCAGCCCGGGACTTACTCAAGAGACCCAGTACTTC.

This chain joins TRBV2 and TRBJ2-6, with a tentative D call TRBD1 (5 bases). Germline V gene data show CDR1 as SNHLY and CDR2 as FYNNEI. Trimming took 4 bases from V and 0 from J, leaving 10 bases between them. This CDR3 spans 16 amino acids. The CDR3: CASSVIGVSGANVLTF. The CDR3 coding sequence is TGTGCCAGCAGTGTTATAGGGGTCTCTGGGGCCAACGTCCTGACTTTC. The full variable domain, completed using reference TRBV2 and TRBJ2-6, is EPEVTQTPSHQVTQMGQEVILRCVPISNHLYFYWYRQILGQKVEFLVSFYNNEISEKSEIFDDQFSVERPDGSNFTLKIRSTKLEDSAMYFCASSVIGVSGANVLTFGAGSRLTVL.

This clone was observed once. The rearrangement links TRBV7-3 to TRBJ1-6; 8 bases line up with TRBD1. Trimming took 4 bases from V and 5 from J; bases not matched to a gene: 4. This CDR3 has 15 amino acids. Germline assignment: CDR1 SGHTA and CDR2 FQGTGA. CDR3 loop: CASSSSGGNNSPLHF. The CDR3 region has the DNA TGTGCCAGCAGCTCCTCAGGGGGCAATAATTCACCCCTCCACTTT. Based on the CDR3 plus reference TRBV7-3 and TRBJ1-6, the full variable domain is GAGVSQTPSNKVTEKGKYVELRCDPISGHTALYWYRQSLGQGPEFLIYFQGTGAADDSGLPNDRFFAVRPEGSVSTLKIQRTERGDSAVYLCASSSSGGNNSPLHFGNGTRLTVT.

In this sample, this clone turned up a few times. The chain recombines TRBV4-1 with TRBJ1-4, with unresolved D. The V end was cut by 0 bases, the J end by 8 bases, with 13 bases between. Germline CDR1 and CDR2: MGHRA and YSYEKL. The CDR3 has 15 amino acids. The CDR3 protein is CASSQDPRRREKLFF. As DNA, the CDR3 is TGCGCCAGCAGCCAAGATCCCAGGAGGAGGGAAAAACTGTTTTTT.

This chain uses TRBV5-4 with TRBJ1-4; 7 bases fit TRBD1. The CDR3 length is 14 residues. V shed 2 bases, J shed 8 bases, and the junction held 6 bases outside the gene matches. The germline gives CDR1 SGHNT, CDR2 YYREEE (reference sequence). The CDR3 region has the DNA TGTGCCAGCAGCTTACAAGGGGGCAGCGAAAAACTGTTTTTT. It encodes CASSLQGGSEKLFF.